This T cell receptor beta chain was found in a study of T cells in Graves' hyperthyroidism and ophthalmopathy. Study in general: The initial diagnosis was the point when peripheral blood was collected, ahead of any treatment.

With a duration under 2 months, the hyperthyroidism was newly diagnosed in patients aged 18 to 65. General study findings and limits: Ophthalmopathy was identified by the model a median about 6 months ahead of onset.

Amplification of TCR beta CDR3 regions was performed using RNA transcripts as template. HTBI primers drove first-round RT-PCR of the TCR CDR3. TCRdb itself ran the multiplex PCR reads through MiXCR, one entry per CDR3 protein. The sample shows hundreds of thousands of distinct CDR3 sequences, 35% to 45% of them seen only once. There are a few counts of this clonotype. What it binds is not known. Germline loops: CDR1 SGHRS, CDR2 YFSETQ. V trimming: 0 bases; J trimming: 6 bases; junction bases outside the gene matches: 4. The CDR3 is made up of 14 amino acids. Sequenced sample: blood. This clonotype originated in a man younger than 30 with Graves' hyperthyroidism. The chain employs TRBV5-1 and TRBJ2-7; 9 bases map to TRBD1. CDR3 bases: TGCGCCAGCAGCTTGGTCCGACAGGGGGTCGAGCAGTACTTC. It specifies CASSLVRQGVEQYF.